The rows below give T cell receptor beta chains drawn from one sample of a study of control samples from healthy donors and cancer patients. Sequenced by immunoSEQ multiplex PCR; TCRdb stores in-frame clones only, minus some. The sample lists 150,000 or so clones, more than 80% seen once, with approximately 7% in the top ten. The sample was blood. The receptors were sampled from a man between 18 and 35 years old in good health. Each CDR3 is given with its conserved first and last residue. D genes are given only for firm matches. Only part of the rows carry a size: once, few, many, or a class if the clone is expanded.

TRBV3-1/TRBV3-2,TRBD1,NA,TRBJ2-2,CASSPPSGTGNTGELFF,TGTGCCAGCAGCCCACCCTCCGGGACAGGGAACACCGGGGAGCTGTTTTTT
TRBV5-1,NA,NA,TRBJ1-2,CASSAYPRDGGGGYTF,TGCGCCAGCAGCGCCTATCCCCGGGACGGAGGGGGTGGCTACACCTTC
TRBV6-6,NA,NA,TRBJ1-6,CASSTTSGHLNSPLHF,TGTGCCAGCAGTACAACGTCGGGACACCTTAATTCACCCCTCCACTTT
TRBV5-6,TRBD1,NA,TRBJ1-1,CASSLEGGSWITEAFF,TGTGCCAGCAGCTTGGAAGGGGGCTCTTGGATAACTGAAGCTTTCTTT
TRBV7-2,TRBD2,NA,TRBJ2-7,CASSLRRLAGGTYEQYF,TGTGCCAGCAGCTTAAGGCGTTTAGCGGGGGGGACGTACGAGCAGTACTTC
TRBV19,TRBD1,NA,TRBJ1-1,CASTRTGGHDTEAFF,TGTGCCAGTACTCGGACAGGGGGTCACGACACTGAAGCTTTCTTT
TRBV15,NA,NA,TRBJ2-5,CATSRWGEQETQYF,TGTGCCACCAGCAGGTGGGGAGAACAAGAGACCCAGTACTTC
TRBV10-3,NA,NA,TRBJ2-2,CAISESLGLGPSGELFF,TGTGCCATCAGTGAGTCGCTGGGACTCGGTCCGTCCGGGGAGCTGTTTTTT
TRBV4-2,NA,once,TRBJ2-7,CASSQEYSSSYEQYF,TGTGCCAGCAGCCAAGAATACTCCAGCTCCTACGAGCAGTACTTC
TRBV6-1,NA,NA,TRBJ1-1,CASRLTGTEAFF,TGTGCCAGCAGACTTACGGGAACTGAAGCTTTCTTT
TRBV6-5,NA,NA,TRBJ1-1,CASSYSGHPTEAFF,TGTGCCAGCAGTTACTCGGGACACCCCACTGAAGCTTTCTTT
TRBV5-5,NA,NA,TRBJ2-7,CASSFSPADYEQYF,TGTGCCAGCAGCTTTTCCCCAGCCGACTACGAGCAGTACTTC
TRBV6-5,NA,once,TRBJ1-5,CASSYGRADQPQHF,TGTGCCAGCAGTTACGGAAGGGCTGACCAGCCCCAGCATTTT
TRBV6-5,NA,NA,TRBJ1-5,CASSLTVNQPQHF,TGTGCCAGCAGTCTTACAGTCAATCAGCCCCAGCATTTT
TRBV13,NA,NA,TRBJ2-2,CASSQYTGELFF,TGTGCCAGCAGTCAATACACCGGGGAGCTGTTTTTT
TRBV23-1,NA,NA,TRBJ2-5,CATPGGEETQYF,TGCGCCACCCCCGGGGGAGAAGAGACCCAGTACTTC
TRBV5-1,NA,NA,TRBJ2-7,CASSSDNSYEQYF,TGCGCCAGCAGCTCCGACAATTCCTACGAGCAGTACTTC
TRBV5-1,TRBD1,NA,TRBJ1-4,CASSLEGAGEKLFF,TGCGCCAGCAGCTTGGAGGGGGCTGGGGAAAAACTGTTTTTT
TRBV4-1,NA,NA,TRBJ2-7,CASSQVEGSYEQYF,TGCGCCAGCAGCCAAGTAGAGGGGAGCTACGAGCAGTACTTC
TRBV7-2,NA,NA,TRBJ1-2,CASSLVSGVPANYGYTF,TGTGCCAGCAGCTTAGTTTCCGGGGTTCCAGCTAACTATGGCTACACCTTC
TRBV7-2,NA,NA,TRBJ2-3,CASSPPPGSSTDTQYF,TGTGCCAGCAGCCCGCCTCCGGGGAGTAGCACAGATACGCAGTATTTT
TRBV6-1,NA,many,TRBJ1-6,CASSETLASNSPLHF,TGTGCCAGCAGTGAGACTTTAGCCAGTAATTCACCCCTCCACTTT
TRBV28,NA,NA,TRBJ1-1,CASSFPTRDREREAFF,TGTGCCAGCAGTTTCCCAACCCGGGACCGCGAGCGGGAAGCTTTCTTT
TRBV2,NA,NA,TRBJ1-3,CASSEALDNSGNTIYF,TGTGCCAGCAGTGAAGCGCTGGACAATTCTGGAAACACCATATATTTT
TRBV9,NA,NA,TRBJ2-7,CASSAGDRMKNEQYF,TGTGCCAGCAGCGCGGGGGACCGGATGAAGAACGAGCAGTACTTC
TRBV7-2,NA,NA,TRBJ2-7,CASYEGYEQYF,TGTGCCAGCTACGAGGGCTACGAGCAGTACTTC
TRBV30,NA,NA,TRBJ1-4,CASDSINEKLFF,TGTGCCTCCGACAGTATAAATGAAAAACTGTTTTTT
TRBV25-1,TRBD1,few,TRBJ1-2,CASSVSLGAGGHGYTF,TGTGCCAGCAGTGTGAGTTTAGGGGCAGGGGGACATGGCTACACCTTC
TRBV11-2,NA,NA,TRBJ2-2,CASSSLVDTGELFF,TGTGCCAGCAGCTCGCTGGTAGACACCGGGGAGCTGTTTTTT
TRBV6-1,NA,few,TRBJ1-5,CASSETASNQPQHF,TGTGCCAGCAGTGAGACAGCTTCTAATCAGCCCCAGCATTTT
TRBV28,NA,NA,TRBJ1-6,CASSRAELYNSPLHF,TGTGCCAGCAGTCGGGCAGAACTTTATAATTCACCCCTCCACTTT
TRBV7-9,NA,NA,TRBJ1-1,CASSLGRPLNTEAFF,TGTGCCAGCAGCTTAGGGCGGCCCCTGAACACTGAAGCTTTCTTT
TRBV5-1,TRBD1,NA,TRBJ1-3,CASSKEGQNSGNTIYF,TGCGCCAGCAGCAAAGAGGGACAGAACTCTGGAAACACCATATATTTT
TRBV19,TRBD2,NA,TRBJ2-3,CASSDERGFMDTQYF,TGTGCCAGTAGTGACGAGCGGGGGTTCATGGATACGCAGTATTTT
TRBV2,TRBD1,NA,TRBJ1-1,CASRVQGGGTEAFF,TGTGCCAGCAGAGTACAGGGGGGAGGCACTGAAGCTTTCTTT
TRBV3-1/TRBV3-2,NA,NA,TRBJ2-7,CASSQDFAYEQYF,TGTGCCAGCAGCCAAGATTTTGCCTACGAGCAGTACTTC
TRBV7-3,TRBD2,NA,TRBJ2-2,CASSPRRASGTGELFF,TGTGCCAGCAGCCCACGGCGGGCTAGCGGCACCGGGGAGCTGTTTTTT
TRBV5-1,TRBD1,NA,TRBJ1-1,CASSLVGQGDAFF,TGCGCCAGCAGCTTGGTGGGACAGGGGGACGCTTTCTTT
TRBV5-4,NA,once,TRBJ1-1,CASSFAAGNTEAFF,TGTGCCAGCAGCTTCGCGGCCGGGAATACTGAAGCTTTCTTT
TRBV28,TRBD2,once,TRBJ2-5,CASTMLAGGETQYF,TGTGCCAGCACCATGCTAGCGGGTGGGGAGACCCAGTACTTC
TRBV19,NA,NA,TRBJ2-1,CASSIGWRNEQFF,TGTGCCAGTAGTATAGGATGGCGGAATGAGCAGTTCTTC
TRBV29-1,NA,NA,TRBJ1-2,CSVGSGSSSYGYTF,TGCAGCGTTGGTTCAGGGAGCAGCTCTTATGGCTACACCTTC
TRBV7-6,NA,NA,TRBJ1-5,CASSLEGGTRGPQHF,TGTGCCAGCAGCTTAGAGGGTGGGACTAGGGGGCCCCAGCATTTT
TRBV7-9,TRBD1,NA,TRBJ2-6,CASSSPGGGGANVLTF,TGTGCCAGCAGCTCCCCAGGGGGCGGCGGGGCCAACGTCCTGACTTTC
TRBV12-5,TRBD1,NA,TRBJ1-6,CASGFLGQGLNSPLHF,TGTGCTAGTGGTTTCCTCGGACAGGGGCTTAATTCACCCCTCCACTTT
TRBV9,TRBD2,NA,TRBJ2-3,CASSEGLAPYTDTQYF,TGTGCCAGCAGCGAAGGACTAGCCCCGTACACAGATACGCAGTATTTT
TRBV20-1,NA,few,TRBJ2-7,CSATSYEQYF,TGCAGTGCTACTAGCTACGAGCAGTACTTC
TRBV15,TRBD1,NA,TRBJ1-5,CATSGTGGRASQSQHF,TGTGCCACCAGCGGGACAGGGGGCAGGGCGTCGCAATCCCAGCATTTT
TRBV2,NA,NA,TRBJ2-2,CASSPAGTGELFF,TGTGCCAGCAGTCCCGCAGGCACCGGGGAGCTGTTTTTT
TRBV11-2,NA,NA,TRBJ2-2,CASSTGTRGGGTGELFF,TGTGCCAGCAGTACCGGGACAAGGGGAGGAGGCACCGGGGAGCTGTTTTTT
TRBV13,TRBD2,NA,TRBJ2-2,CASSLVGLAGRTGELFF,TGTGCCAGCAGCTTAGTGGGACTAGCGGGACGGACCGGGGAGCTGTTTTTT
TRBV18,NA,NA,TRBJ2-5,CASSPPGPSGETQYF,TGTGCCAGCTCACCACCCGGACCCTCAGGCGAGACCCAGTACTTC
TRBV2,TRBD2,once,TRBJ2-3,CASATLAGTQDTQYF,TGTGCCAGCGCTACCCTAGCGGGGACGCAGGACACGCAGTATTTT
TRBV10-1,TRBD2,NA,TRBJ2-1,CASSEGLAGVGEQFF,TGCGCCAGCAGTGAAGGACTAGCGGGGGTCGGGGAGCAGTTCTTC
TRBV3-1/TRBV3-2,TRBD2,NA,TRBJ2-1,CASSPRSGGANEQFF,TGTGCCAGCAGCCCTCGCAGCGGGGGGGCAAATGAGCAGTTCTTC
TRBV9,NA,NA,TRBJ2-2,CASSTANTGELFF,TGTGCCAGCAGTACAGCGAACACCGGGGAGCTGTTTTTT
TRBV6-5,NA,NA,TRBJ2-7,CASSYSAGYYEQYF,TGTGCCAGCAGTTACTCTGCCGGATATTACGAGCAGTACTTC